This T cell receptor (beta chain) is from a study of T cell repertoires in cytomegalovirus infection. TCRdb itself ran the reads through MiXCR, one entry per CDR3 protein. Of about 450,000 distinct CDR3 sequences listed, about a third are singletons. This clonotype was found a few times. Germline V gives CDR1 MGHRA, CDR2 YSYEKL. CDR3 length: 15 amino acids. V shed 5 bases, J shed 6 bases, and the junction held 6 bases outside the gene matches. Specimen: PBMCs. The chain combines TRBV4-1 with TRBJ1-4; 10 bases align to TRBD1. The source of this sequence is a human donor in good health (CMV status not recorded). Some clones in this sample may be carry-over from other donors' samples. CDR3 coding DNA: TGCGCCAGCAGCATTCATGGGACAGGGGATGAAAAACTGTTTTTT. As protein: CASSIHGTGDEKLFF.